This TCR beta chain was sequenced during a study of molecular identifiers for immune sequencing clone quantification. About the study: Sequencing covered four of five parts into which replicate RNA from about 20,000 or 100,000 naive CD8 cells was split.

Bulk libraries came from a prior protocol with listed TCR primers. Each CDR3 protein is one row after TCRdb ran MiXCR on the PCR reads. The table includes about 630,000 distinct CDR3 sequences, roughly 27% detected once. In this sample, this clonotype turned up many times. In germline, CDR1 is SGDLS, CDR2 YYNGEE. The CDR3 loop spans 11 amino acids. The V and J ends lost 3 bases and 7 bases respectively, with 5 bases between them. Sequencing input: naive CD8+ T cells from blood, with Jurkat cell RNA spiked in. Described subset: FACS-sorted CD8+CD4-CCR7+CD45RA+ naive T cells. The chain uses TRBV9 and TRBJ2-1; D remains ambiguous. The receptor's source is a human donor in good health. Some libraries in this study had Jurkat cell RNA spiked in. The CDR3: CASSAENEQFF. In DNA form, the CDR3 reads TGTGCCAGCAGCGCCGAAAATGAGCAGTTCTTC.